This T cell receptor (beta chain) was retrieved from a study of blood T cell repertoires in COVID-19. Study-level information: Acute-phase and convalescent COVID-19 samples originated in the United States, Italy and Spain. PBMCs, B-cell-depleted T cells, or T cells provided the cDNA or gDNA that made up the material.

In its sample, this clone was seen many times. This CDR3 has 15 amino acids. Germline V gene sequence: CDR1 SNHLY, CDR2 FYNNEI. Trimming took 6 bases from V and 5 from J; bases not matched to a gene: 8. Study processing details: Nucleated cell counts were estimated from reference gene primer amplification. Clones were sequenced by immunoSEQ multiplex PCR, and TCRdb holds only the in-frame ones, with some missing. V, J and clone size reflect that table, while D and trimming were determined from the DNA. The sample carries around 67,000 clones, about 81% recorded once. The source of this sequence is a human donor in a cohort sampled during active COVID-19. The source material was peripheral blood. The chain recombines TRBV2 with TRBJ2-2; the match to TRBD1 covers 8 bases. Here the CDR3 DNA reads TGTGCCAGCAGAGACGGCAGGGGGCGGACCGGGGAGCTGTTTTTT. It specifies CASRDGRGRTGELFF.